This T cell receptor beta chain is from a study of post-analysis software for immune sequencing data. Study details: Relapsing-remitting, secondary progressive and progressive-relapsing forms made up the multiple sclerosis disease courses. The study's findings and limits: Significantly lower normalized Chao1 diversity was found in patients with multiple sclerosis relative to controls. Four or five TRBV segments (TRBV5-6, TRBV5-1 and TRBV20-1 among them) occurred more frequently in patients than in controls. Strong same-batch co-clustering of samples appeared with F measure clustering.

Unique molecular identifiers were carried by the TCR beta cDNA libraries. TCRdb redid the calling of the PCR reads with MiXCR, one entry per CDR3 protein. The sample contains about 540,000 distinct CDR3 sequences, about a third of which appear only once. With 7 bases clipped from V and 5 bases from J, the junction kept 10 bases outside the gene matches. The CDR3 runs 15 residues. Per the germline V gene, CDR1 is SQVTM and CDR2 is ANQGSEA. On this clonotype itself: Its specificity is unknown.

The sample was blood. This chain joins TRBV29-1 and TRBJ2-2, with TRBD2 identical over 10 bases. This sequence was found in a girl younger than 18 with multiple sclerosis. Written as DNA, the CDR3 is TGCAGCGCCTTCAGCGGGGGGGCACAAACCGGGGAGCTGTTTTTT. Protein: CSAFSGGAQTGELFF.